This T cell receptor beta chain came from a study of monozygotic twins with inflammatory bowel disease. Study-level points and caveats: Among IBD patients, fewer clonotypes were shared with others than among healthy twins, especially with disease activity.

The CDR3 length is 14 residues. TCRdb re-analyzed the 5' RACE reads; it lists each CDR3 protein once, without DNA. This repertoire includes around 450,000 distinct CDR3 sequences. For this clonotype: Its antigen remains unidentified.

The rearrangement links TRBV12-3 or TRBV12-4 to TRBJ1-1. Sequences were obtained from blood. This clonotype originated in a human donor with ulcerative colitis or Crohn's disease, or a healthy co-twin of an affected twin (not recorded which). CDR3 amino acids: CASSFATGGTEAFF.